A single T cell receptor (beta chain) is shown here with its context. This sample is drawn from a study of blood T cell repertoires in COVID-19. Overall study: Material from acute and convalescent COVID-19 was sourced from the United States, Italy and Spain.

CDR1 is MDHEN, CDR2 SYDVKM, per germline. This CDR3 region has 12 residues. Trimming shortened V by 3 bases and J by 4 bases, and 6 bases separated the two germline ends. Assay used: immunoSEQ multiplex PCR; TCRdb lists only in-frame clones, some missing. In the table there are approximately 250,000 clones, roughly four fifths of which are singletons. Sequenced material: peripheral blood. This sequence originates from a woman aged 50 to 60 with acute or convalescent COVID-19. V and J are TRBV28 and TRBJ1-1; the D is unclear. CDR3 loop: CASSFLSTEAFF. CDR3 bases: TGTGCCAGCAGTTTTCTGAGCACTGAAGCTTTCTTT.